These 13 T cell receptor beta chains were sequenced from one sample in a study of shared clonotypes between healthy human individuals. Sequencing was performed with immunoSEQ multiplex PCR; in TCRdb, only in-frame clones are kept and a portion is missing. The sample has some 900,000 clones; 76% are singletons. The sequencing input was memory CD4+ T cells sorted from blood. Documented subset: CD45RA-negative fraction. The receptors originated from a man aged 18 to 30 in good health.

This clone came up once. The rearrangement joins TRBV18 to TRBJ2-7; D is unresolved. Germline V CDR1 and CDR2: KGHSH, LQKENI. V was pared by 3 bases and J by 5 bases, with 14 bases between. The CDR3 is 14 residues long. CDR3 protein: CASSPLGLHDEQYF. As DNA, the CDR3 is TGTGCCAGCTCACCTCTCGGGCTTCACGACGAGCAGTACTTC.

This clone was detected a few times. V and J are TRBV30 and TRBJ2-7; the D gene is possibly TRBD1 (6 bases). Germline values: CDR1 GTSNPN, CDR2 SVGIG (reference sequence). CDR3 length equals 13 residues. The V end was cut by 6 bases, the J end by 2 bases, with 14 bases between. Written as DNA, the CDR3 is TGTGCCTGTTTGTCCGGGACACCCTACGAGCAGTACTTC. Protein: CACLSGTPYEQYF.

This chain uses TRBV28 with TRBJ1-1; TRBD1 is a possible D gene (6 bases). Germline CDR1 MDHEN, CDR2 SYDVKM. The V end was cut by 5 bases, the J end by 11 bases, with 21 bases between. CDR3 length equals 14 residues. The CDR3 reads CASSPRGEGQGAFF. CDR3 sequence (DNA): TGTGCCAGCAGTCCTAGGGGGGAAGGCCAGGGGGCTTTCTTT.

The V and J genes are TRBV6-5 and TRBJ1-5; D call uncertain. V was pared by 6 bases and J by 0 bases, with 12 bases between. Per germline, CDR1 MNHEY and CDR2 SVGAGI. The CDR3 is 15 residues long. In DNA form, the CDR3 reads TGTGCCAGCAGACCCACAGAGGGTAGCAATCAGCCCCAGCATTTT. Translating gives CASRPTEGSNQPQHF.

The chain uses TRBV7-2 and TRBJ2-1, with 14 positions matching TRBD2. CDR3 length: 15 amino acids. Trimming removed 6 bases from V and 9 bases from J; junction bases left unmatched: 7. Germline V gene lookup returns CDR1 SGHTA and CDR2 FQGNSA. Here the CDR3 DNA reads TGTGCCAGCAGTAGACTAGCGGGAGGGCTGGGTGAGCAGTTCTTC. Translating gives CASSRLAGGLGEQFF.

The CDR3 loop reads CASSLLTDFYNEQFF. CDR3 nucleotide sequence: TGTGCCAGCAGTCTTTTAACAGATTTCTACAATGAGCAGTTCTTC. The chain is built from TRBV28 and TRBJ2-1; D is unclear. Trimming removed 5 bases at V and 3 bases at J, with 14 bases between. Germline CDR1 and CDR2: MDHEN and SYDVKM. The CDR3 sequence is 15 residues long.

This rearrangement joins TRBV6-6 to TRBJ1-5; 7 bases line up with TRBD1. Trimming removed 5 bases from V and 7 bases from J; junction bases left unmatched: 5. Germline V gives CDR1 MNHNY, CDR2 SVGAGI (reference sequence). The CDR3 sequence is 13 residues long. CDR3 protein: CASSGTAWQPQHF. In DNA form, the CDR3 reads TGTGCCAGCAGTGGGACAGCTTGGCAGCCCCAGCATTTT.

This chain links TRBV9 with TRBJ1-2, with D possibly being TRBD1 (6 bases). The germline CDR1 and CDR2 sequences are SGDLS and YYNGEE. The V and J ends lost 0 bases and 2 bases respectively, with 17 bases between them. The CDR3 consists of 17 residues. CDR3 DNA: TGTGCCAGCAGCGTAGAGGCCCCCCAAGGGGGGAACTATGGCTACACCTTC. Translating it yields CASSVEAPQGGNYGYTF.

The chain recombines TRBV6-1 with TRBJ2-3; possibly TRBD2 for D (6 bases). V dropped 0 bases and J dropped 6 bases, with 25 bases sitting between them. CDR3 size: 19 residues. Germline-derived CDR1 and CDR2 are MNHNS and SASEGT. The CDR3 nucleotides are TGTGCCAGCAGTGAAGCGATCATTAGTCTTTTGGGACTCGGGGATACGCAGTATTTT. Translated, it gives CASSEAIISLLGLGDTQYF.

This chain links TRBV2 with TRBJ2-1, with D perhaps matching TRBD1 (6 bases). V was cut by 7 bases and J by 2 bases, with 9 bases left in between. The CDR3 runs to 13 residues. The germline V gene encodes CDR1 SNHLY and CDR2 FYNNEI. The CDR3 sequence is CASKGDTYNEQFF. CDR3 sequence (DNA): TGTGCCAGCAAGGGGGACACCTACAATGAGCAGTTCTTC. The full variable domain, in which reference TRBV2 and TRBJ2-1 provide the parts outside the CDR3, is EPEVTQTPSHQVTQMGQEVILRCVPISNHLYFYWYRQILGQKVEFLVSFYNNEISEKSEIFDDQFSVERPDGSNFTLKIRSTKLEDSAMYFCASKGDTYNEQFFGPGTRLTVL.

There are many counts of this clone. The identical CDR3 is also encoded by other nucleotide sequences in the sample. V is TRBV5-1 and J is TRBJ1-1, with 9 bases aligning to TRBD1. J was trimmed by 1 base and V by 0 bases; bases with no gene match: 1. The CDR3 is made up of 15 amino acids. Germline V gives CDR1 SGHRS, CDR2 YFSETQ. CDR3 nucleotides: TGCGCCAGCAGCTTGGGGGGACAGGGGAACACTGAAGCTTTCTTT. Translating it yields CASSLGGQGNTEAFF.

This clone came up a few times. The genes are TRBV2 and TRBJ1-6; unclear D gene. The CDR3 is made up of 12 amino acids. The V and J ends lost 6 bases and 10 bases respectively, with 10 bases between them. Germline V CDR1 and CDR2: SNHLY, FYNNEI. This chain's CDR3 is CASRLTASPLHF. The CDR3 bases are TGTGCCAGCAGACTAACAGCCTCACCCCTCCACTTT.

The V gene is TRBV6-5, the J gene TRBJ2-1, with 7 bases that match TRBD2. The CDR3 sequence is 15 residues long. Per the germline V gene, CDR1 is MNHEY and CDR2 is SVGAGI. V dropped 5 bases and J dropped 8; count of bases not matched to a gene: 12. In DNA, the CDR3 is TGTGCCAGCAGTCCCGGACTAGTCGGTTTTCATGAGCAGTTCTTC. Residues: CASSPGLVGFHEQFF.